The rows below give T cell receptor beta chains drawn from one sample of a study of shared clonotypes between healthy human individuals. TCRdb keeps only in-frame clones here, not all; method: immunoSEQ multiplex PCR. The table records millions of clones, 90% to 95% of them present only once. The specimen sequenced was naive CD4+ T cells from PBMCs. These receptors were collected from a man aged 18 to 29 in good health. Some clones in this sample may be carry-over from other donors' samples. The CDR3 runs from the conserved cysteine through the conserved F or W. The order of the fields is D gene, J gene, V gene, clone size, CDR3 protein, CDR3 DNA. The D gene is left open where the match is weak. The size of a clone is reported for some rows only, either as once, few or many, or as a class for expanded clones.

>NA|TRBJ2-5|TRBV5-1|NA
CASSLQGETQYF
TGCGCCAGCAGCTTGCAGGGTGAGACCCAGTACTTC
>NA|TRBJ2-6|TRBV18|NA
CASSPPGDGANVLTF
TGTGCCAGCTCACCGCCGGGGGATGGGGCCAACGTCCTGACTTTC
>TRBD1|TRBJ1-4|TRBV14|NA
CASSQDLHRGFNEKLFF
TGTGCCAGCAGCCAAGATCTGCACAGGGGCTTCAATGAAAAACTGTTTTTT
>NA|TRBJ2-7|TRBV7-9|once
CASSLGDDRAEPYF
TGTGCCAGCAGCTTGGGCGATGATAGAGCGGAGCCGTACTTC
>TRBD1|TRBJ1-2|TRBV5-6|NA
CASSTPGQEGGYTF
TGTGCCAGCAGTACGCCGGGACAGGAAGGTGGCTACACCTTC
>NA|TRBJ2-7|TRBV7-4|NA
CASSTPRLALTGQYEQYF
TGTGCCAGCAGCACCCCACGGCTCGCCTTGACGGGCCAATACGAGCAGTACTTC
>TRBD2|TRBJ2-7|TRBV7-2|once
CASSLAVLAGLEQYF
TGTGCCAGCAGCTTAGCCGTCCTAGCGGGCCTCGAGCAGTACTTC
>NA|TRBJ1-5|TRBV18|NA
CASSQGPTNQPQHF
TGTGCCAGCTCACAGGGGCCTACTAATCAGCCCCAGCATTTT
>NA|TRBJ1-4|TRBV6-1|NA
CASSDPPKGEKLFF
TGTGCCAGCAGTGATCCCCCGAAAGGGGAAAAACTGTTTTTT
>TRBD2|TRBJ2-1|TRBV7-6|NA
CASSAPSGSNEQFF
TGTGCCAGCAGCGCCCCTAGCGGGAGCAATGAGCAGTTCTTC
>TRBD2|TRBJ2-7|TRBV9|NA
CASSRSSGRAHEQYF
TGTGCCAGCAGCAGGTCTAGCGGGAGGGCCCACGAGCAGTACTTC
>NA|TRBJ2-1|TRBV5-6|NA
CASSLEGRPYNEQFF
TGTGCCAGCAGCTTGGAAGGGAGGCCCTACAATGAGCAGTTCTTC
>NA|TRBJ1-1|TRBV13|NA
CASSSSWTAKSLYMNTEAFF
TGTGCCAGCAGCTCGTCCTGGACAGCCAAAAGCTTGTACATGAACACTGAAGCTTTCTTT
>TRBD1|TRBJ2-7|TRBV29-1|NA
CSVVLQGARYEQYF
TGCAGCGTTGTATTGCAGGGGGCGCGGTACGAGCAGTACTTC
>NA|TRBJ2-6|TRBV7-2|NA
CASSLRGQSSGANVLTF
TGTGCCAGCAGCTTGCGAGGTCAGAGCTCTGGGGCCAACGTCCTGACTTTC
>NA|TRBJ1-1|TRBV28|NA
CASSSGTLNTEAFF
TGTGCCAGCAGTTCTGGGACACTGAACACTGAAGCTTTCTTT
>TRBD1|TRBJ2-7|TRBV7-9|NA
CASSLGQGIDEQYF
TGTGCCAGCAGCTTAGGACAGGGGATTGACGAGCAGTACTTC
>NA|TRBJ2-2|TRBV6-1|NA
CASTQGLANTGELFF
TGTGCCAGCACCCAGGGGCTAGCGAACACCGGGGAGCTGTTTTTT
>NA|TRBJ2-1|TRBV4-1|NA
CASSQVIVGSSYNEQFF
TGCGCCAGCAGCCAAGTCATCGTCGGATCCTCCTACAATGAGCAGTTCTTC
>NA|TRBJ1-1|TRBV6-5|NA
CASRTNRFSGTEAFF
TGTGCCAGCAGGACCAACAGGTTTTCGGGGACTGAAGCTTTCTTT
>NA|TRBJ2-1|TRBV10-3|NA
CATLKGDNEQFF
TGTGCCACCTTAAAGGGAGACAATGAGCAGTTCTTC
>TRBD2|TRBJ2-3|TRBV5-3|NA
CARSFKLAGGRRSTDTQYF
TGTGCCAGAAGCTTTAAACTAGCGGGAGGGAGACGTAGCACAGATACGCAGTATTTT
>NA|TRBJ1-4|TRBV7-8|NA
CASSLSFPQANEKLFF
TGTGCCAGCAGCTTATCGTTTCCGCAGGCGAACGAAAAACTGTTTTTT
>NA|TRBJ1-1|TRBV18|NA
CASSPGAKGMNTEAFF
TGTGCCAGCTCACCAGGGGCAAAAGGGATGAACACTGAAGCTTTCTTT
>NA|TRBJ2-5|TRBV9|NA
CASSVSKEETQYF
TGTGCCAGCAGCGTAAGTAAGGAAGAGACCCAGTACTTC
>NA|TRBJ2-7|TRBV29-1|NA
CSAGTTPYEQYF
TGCAGCGCTGGGACGACCCCCTACGAGCAGTACTTC